This T cell receptor (beta chain) was sequenced in a study of CD8 T cells in Susac syndrome. Random hexamers served to reverse transcribe about 0.5 to 1 ug RNA. It was immunoSEQ multiplex PCR that amplified TCR beta CDR3 across 54 Vbeta and 13 Jbeta. One entry per CDR3 protein, called by TCRdb with MiXCR from the immunoSEQ multiplex PCR reads. The sample records under 550,000 distinct CDR3 sequences, 85% being singletons. Both CD4+ and CD8+ T cells were negatively isolated, and TEMRA cells underwent FACS enrichment. The TCR originated in a human donor with multiple sclerosis. The specimen was CD8+ T cells from PBMCs.

The CDR3 region is CASSGPNRDYNSPLHF. CDR3 nucleotide sequence: TGTGCCAGCAGCGGCCCGAACAGGGACTATAATTCACCCCTCCACTTT. The chain couples TRBV5-4 to TRBJ1-6, with D possibly TRBD1 on 6 matching bases. With 4 bases removed from V and 3 bases from J, the gap between germline ends came to 14 bases. Germline V gene data show CDR1 as SGHNT and CDR2 as YYREEE (reference sequence). The CDR3 covers 16 residues.